The entry below describes one T cell receptor (beta chain). The antigen is unknown. The sample originates from a study of CD4 T cells in relation to SARS-CoV-2 and coronaviruses. The overall study: The negative reference was HIV-1 Nef peptide pool or peptide-free culture.

Study conclusions and caveats: Samples before the pandemic and after infection were not matched within any donor.

Before the COVID-19 pandemic, during about 2011-2019, CD4+ T cells were taken from unexposed donors. CD4+ T cells were isolated from the cells after about nine days of culture. Unexposed-donor CD4+ T cells were probed with SARS-CoV-2 S/N and four cold-coronavirus spikes, cells permitting. The repertoire was sequenced with immunoSEQ multiplex PCR; TCRdb's copy has only in-frame clones and lacks some. Seen here are more than 20,000 clones, 60% to 80% observed once, and the top ten hold 12%. The material sequenced was CD4+ T cells from PBMCs, cultured in vitro. This TCR was recovered from a human donor in good health.

The CDR3 bases are TGTGCCAGCAGCGTAGATACGGATGGCTACACCTTC. Its translation is CASSVDTDGYTF. The gene calls are TRBV7-9 and TRBJ1-2; D uncertain. The CDR3 has 12 amino acids. Trimming shortened V by 5 bases and J by 6 bases, and 10 bases separated the two germline ends. The germline V gene encodes CDR1 SEHNR and CDR2 FQNEAQ (reference sequence).